The next 20 T cell receptor beta chains were all read from a single sample in a study of monozygotic twins with inflammatory bowel disease. TCRdb reanalyzed the 5' RACE reads, giving one entry per CDR3 protein sequence and no DNA. Recorded for this sample: some 170,000 distinct CDR3 sequences. Sequencing was carried out using blood. All receptors derive from a human donor with ulcerative colitis or Crohn's disease, or a healthy co-twin of an affected twin (not recorded which).

This sequence joins TRBV20-1 and TRBJ1-2; TCRdb's assignment of TRBD1 cannot be checked, as there is no DNA. The CDR3 length is 12 residues. The V gene's germline CDR1 is DFQATT and CDR2 SNEGSKA (reference sequence). The CDR3 is CSPEGQTYGYIF.

The chain is built from TRBV4-2 and TRBJ1-2; TCRdb indicates TRBD1, and absent DNA this call remains unverified. The germline CDR1 and CDR2 sequences are LGHNA and YNFKEQ. The CDR3 is 16 amino acids. The CDR3 reads CASSQDGRGSQLGYTF.

The chain combines TRBV28 with TRBJ2-1; the D call from TCRdb, TRBD1, cannot be confirmed without DNA. Germline CDR1 and CDR2: MDHEN and SYDVKM. The CDR3 is 12 amino acids. CDR3 protein: CASTGVKRSEFF.

The V call is TRBV10-1, the J call TRBJ2-5; the TRBD1 assignment by TCRdb is unverifiable without DNA. There are 14 residues in the CDR3. CDR1 WNHNN and CDR2 SYGVQD come from the germline V gene (reference sequence). This CDR3 is CASSESGRDETQYF.

The CDR3 protein is CASSYSTDYEQYF. This rearrangement joins TRBV6-6 to TRBJ2-7. The CDR3 loop spans 13 amino acids. CDR1 is MNHNY and CDR2 is SVGAGI in the germline V gene (reference sequence).

The CDR3 region is CASSYVAGYGYTF. The V and J genes are TRBV6-2 or TRBV6-3 and TRBJ1-2; TCRdb reports TRBD1, a call that lacks DNA to check it against. The CDR3 loop spans 13 amino acids. Per germline, CDR1 MNHEY and CDR2 SVGEGT.

V usage is TRBV5-1 and J usage is TRBJ1-1; the D call from TCRdb, TRBD1, cannot be confirmed without DNA. The length of the CDR3 is 15 residues. Germline CDR1 reads SGHRS; CDR2 reads YFSETQ. The chain's CDR3 is CASSSTQGVGTEAFF. The full variable domain, its missing parts supplied by reference TRBV5-1 and TRBJ1-1, is KAGVTQTPRYLIKTRGQQVTLSCSPISGHRSVSWYQQTPGQGLQFLFEYFSETQRNKGNFPGRFSGRQFSNSRSEMNVSTLELGDSALYLCASSSTQGVGTEAFFGQGTRLTVV.

This sequence joins TRBV5-1 and TRBJ2-3. CDR1 and CDR2 from the germline V gene are SGHRS and YFSETQ. The CDR3 is made up of 14 amino acids. CDR3 residues: CASSPTDRTDTQYF. Supplemented by reference TRBV5-1 and TRBJ2-3, the full variable domain reads KAGVTQTPRYLIKTRGQQVTLSCSPISGHRSVSWYQQTPGQGLQFLFEYFSETQRNKGNFPGRFSGRQFSNSRSEMNVSTLELGDSALYLCASSPTDRTDTQYFGPGTRLTVL.

J is TRBJ2-7 and V is TRBV5-1; absent DNA, TCRdb's TRBD1 call cannot be checked. The CDR3 totals 17 residues. Germline loops: CDR1 SGHRS, CDR2 YFSETQ. The CDR3 protein is CASSVRDSFFSSYEQYF.

The chain links TRBV19 to TRBJ2-7; as DNA is missing, the TRBD1 call by TCRdb cannot be tested. Germline CDR1 is LNHDA and CDR2 is SQIVND (reference sequence). This CDR3 has 15 amino acids. The CDR3: CASRFRPTVSYEQYF.

This chain joins TRBV29-1 and TRBJ1-1. The CDR3 is made up of 12 amino acids. Germline V gene data show CDR1 as SQVTM and CDR2 as ANQGSEA. CDR3: CSVRGANTEAFF.

This chain links TRBV20-1 with TRBJ1-1; without DNA, the TCRdb call of TRBD1 cannot be checked. Germline lookup yields CDR1 DFQATT and CDR2 SNEGSKA (reference sequence). The CDR3 has 15 amino acids. The CDR3 loop reads CSASQPGGQNTEAFF.

V is TRBV19 and J is TRBJ2-7; checking the TCRdb D call of TRBD1 is not possible without DNA. The V gene's germline CDR1 is LNHDA and CDR2 SQIVND (reference sequence). The CDR3 totals 15 residues. CDR3 region: CASQRGQGAGYEQYF.

The chain links TRBV7-2 to TRBJ2-3; with no DNA, the TCRdb D assignment of TRBD1 cannot be verified. The CDR3 consists of 14 residues. Germline V gene data show CDR1 as SGHTA and CDR2 as FQGNSA. The CDR3 is CASSLDRGGDTQDF.

The chain couples TRBV7-2 to TRBJ2-1; absent DNA, TCRdb's TRBD2 call cannot be checked. Germline-derived CDR1 and CDR2 are SGHTA and FQGNSA. The CDR3 sequence is 13 residues long. CDR3 amino acids: CSSSLVGASEQFF.

The chain couples TRBV11-1 to TRBJ2-3; TCRdb designates TRBD1, a call that cannot be tested without DNA. The CDR3 is 18 residues long. Germline V CDR1 and CDR2: SGHAT, FQDESV (reference sequence). The CDR3 loop reads CASSLVARAGVTGDTQYF.

The chain employs TRBV9 and TRBJ1-6. Germline lookup yields CDR1 SGDLS and CDR2 YYNGEE. This CDR3 contains 16 residues. The CDR3 protein is CASSVAISSYNSPLHF.

This sequence joins TRBV20-1 and TRBJ2-7. The CDR3 runs 13 residues. CDR1 is DFQATT, CDR2 SNEGSKA, per germline (reference sequence). The CDR3 loop is CSARLAGIYEQYF.

V is TRBV10-3 and J is TRBJ1-1; absent DNA, TCRdb's TRBD1 call cannot be checked. The CDR3 totals 14 residues. From germline, CDR1 is ENHRY and CDR2 SYGVKD. CDR3 sequence reads: CAISFGTENTEAFF.

The chain combines TRBV5-4 with TRBJ1-1; TCRdb calls TRBD1, which cannot be checked without DNA. The CDR3 totals 15 residues. Germline assignment: CDR1 SGHNT and CDR2 YYREEE (reference sequence). CDR3 in amino acids: CASSLGQGANTEAFF.